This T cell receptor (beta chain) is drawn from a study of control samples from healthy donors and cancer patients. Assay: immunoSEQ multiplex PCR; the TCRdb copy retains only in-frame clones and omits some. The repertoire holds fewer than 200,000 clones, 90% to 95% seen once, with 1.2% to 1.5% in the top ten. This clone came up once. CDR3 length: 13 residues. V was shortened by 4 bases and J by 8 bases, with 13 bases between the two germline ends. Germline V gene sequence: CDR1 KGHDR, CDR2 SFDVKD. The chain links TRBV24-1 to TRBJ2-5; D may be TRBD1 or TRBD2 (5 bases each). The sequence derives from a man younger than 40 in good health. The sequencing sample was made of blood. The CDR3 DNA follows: TGTGCCACCAGTGAAGGGACCCGGGACACCCAGTACTTC. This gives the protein CATSEGTRDTQYF.